The 10 T cell receptor beta chains below all came from one sample that was sequenced in a study of regulatory T cells in long-lasting Graves disease. Building the TCR beta libraries relied on iRepertoire HTBI primers, and CDR3 regions underwent Arm-PCR. TCRdb recomputed calls from the multiplex PCR reads with MiXCR, one row per CDR3 protein. Of about 500,000 distinct CDR3 sequences listed, approximately 12% were seen once; the top ten hold over 7%. This sample's time point: newly diagnosed GD, antithyroid drugs for less than 3 months. PBMC-derived RNA was used for the TCR library. These same records also appear under a second study, on T cells in Graves' hyperthyroidism and ophthalmopathy.

Sequences were derived from peripheral blood mononuclear cells (PBMCs), sampled at new diagnosis, from a patient treated with antithyroid drugs. The receptors derive from a woman in her twenties or thirties with Graves disease.

This clonotype was found many times. The chain combines TRBV7-2 with TRBJ2-5; TRBD1 is a possible D gene (6 bases). Per the germline V gene, CDR1 is SGHTA and CDR2 is FQGNSA. V lost 5 bases to trimming and J lost 6 bases, with 16 bases between them. This CDR3 contains 14 residues. The CDR3 region is CASSKRQAIKTQYF. CDR3 DNA sequence: TGTGCCAGCAGCAAACGACAGGCCATAAAGACCCAGTACTTC.

Ten or more counts support this clonotype. The rearrangement links TRBV30 to TRBJ1-1; the match to TRBD1 covers 7 bases. V lost 7 bases and J lost 2; bases outside the gene matches: 7. This CDR3 contains 13 residues. Germline CDR1 and CDR2: GTSNPN and SVGIG (reference sequence). The CDR3 here is CALTGTGNTEAFF. CDR3 sequence (DNA): TGTGCCTTGACAGGGACGGGAAACACTGAAGCTTTCTTT.

This clonotype appeared a few times. The gene calls are TRBV5-6 and TRBJ1-1; D is unclear. Trimming removed 2 bases from V and 6 bases from J, with 14 bases in between. This CDR3 is built from 14 residues. Germline V gives CDR1 SGHDT, CDR2 YYEEEE. CDR3 in amino acids: CASSLSPSPSEAFF. CDR3 sequence (DNA): TGTGCCAGCAGCTTATCCCCCAGCCCCTCTGAAGCTTTCTTT.

Remarks on this clonotype: A read error may explain this, as a much larger clone is one base away. V is TRBV28 and J is TRBJ1-4; the D gene is possibly TRBD1 (5 bases). Per germline, CDR1 MDHEN and CDR2 SYDVKM. The CDR3 is 15 residues long. CDR3 DNA sequence: TGTGCCAGCAGGGGAAGGGGCGCCGACTATGAAAAACTGCTTTTT. The encoded protein is CASRGRGADYEKLLF.

This clonotype appeared many times. The chain is built from TRBV11-2 and TRBJ2-3; D call uncertain. Germline CDR1 SGHAT, CDR2 FQNNGV. Trimming removed 1 base at V and 4 bases at J, with 9 bases between. CDR3 length equals 14 residues. The CDR3: CASSLAGPPDTQYF. The CDR3 coding sequence is TGTGCCAGCAGCTTAGCGGGCCCCCCAGATACGCAGTATTTT.

This clonotype was recorded many times. J is TRBJ2-7 and V is TRBV28; D not certain. Deletions cut 2 bases from V and 6 bases from J, with 8 bases between. CDR1 and CDR2 from the germline V gene are MDHEN and SYDVKM. The CDR3 covers 12 residues. CDR3 nucleotides: TGTGCCAGCAGTTTACCCCCCACCGAGCAGTACTTC. Residues: CASSLPPTEQYF.

This clonotype appeared many times. The CDR3 DNA reads TGCAGCGTTGAACTCCAAGGACAGGCGTACAATGAGCAGTTCTTC. Translating gives CSVELQGQAYNEQFF. The chain has TRBV29-1 and TRBJ2-1, with TRBD1 matching 7 bases. The V gene's germline CDR1 is SQVTM and CDR2 ANQGSEA. The J segment lost 4 bases and the V segment lost 2 bases, leaving 8 bases of the junction unmatched. CDR3 length: 15 amino acids.

This clonotype was observed many times. This chain links TRBV7-8 with TRBJ2-3; weak D call: TRBD2 (5 bases). Germline loops: CDR1 SGHVS, CDR2 FQNEAQ. V was clipped by 4 bases and J by 2 bases, with 16 bases between them. This CDR3 comprises 16 residues. CDR3 DNA sequence: TGTGCCAGCAGCTCAACCCTTACGGGATTCACAGATACGCAGTATTTT. Translating it yields CASSSTLTGFTDTQYF.

The chain joins TRBV3-1 to TRBJ2-1, with D unresolved. The CDR3 covers 15 residues. From germline, CDR1 is LGHDT and CDR2 YNNKEL (reference sequence). V was trimmed by 2 bases and J by 4 bases, leaving 12 bases between them. DNA for the CDR3: TGTGCCAGCAGCCAATCGAGAAGGAAGTACAATGAGCAGTTCTTC. Protein sequence: CASSQSRRKYNEQFF.

This clonotype was recorded at least ten times. The CDR3 DNA sequence: TGTGCCAGCAGCTTAGGGGACTTTCTCTCAGATACGCAGTATTTT. Translating it yields CASSLGDFLSDTQYF. The rearrangement joins TRBV7-2 to TRBJ2-3, with a possible D match to TRBD2 (6 bases). V lost 1 base to trimming and J lost 4 bases, with 12 bases between them. Per germline, CDR1 SGHTA and CDR2 FQGNSA. The CDR3 runs 15 residues.